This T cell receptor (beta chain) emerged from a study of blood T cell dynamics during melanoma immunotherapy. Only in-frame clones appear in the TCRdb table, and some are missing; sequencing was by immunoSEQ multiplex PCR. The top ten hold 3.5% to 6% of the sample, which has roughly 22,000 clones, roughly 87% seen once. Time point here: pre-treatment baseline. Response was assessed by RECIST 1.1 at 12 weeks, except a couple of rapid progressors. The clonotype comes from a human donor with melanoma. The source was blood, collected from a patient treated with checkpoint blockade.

The CDR3 region has the DNA TGTGCCAGCAGCCCCAAAGGACAGCGTATGCCTACTAACTATGGCTACACCTTC. It codes for CASSPKGQRMPTNYGYTF. The genes are TRBV11-3 and TRBJ1-2, with a possible D match to TRBD1 (6 bases). Germline V gene lookup returns CDR1 SGHNT and CDR2 YENEEA. V was pared by 5 bases and J by 0 bases, with 22 bases between. The CDR3 is made up of 18 amino acids.